Listed below are T cell receptor beta chains from one sample, sequenced in a study of early T cells in non-severe SARS-CoV-2 infection. TCRdb itself ran the 5' RACE reads through MiXCR, one entry per CDR3 protein. The sample carries about 59,000 distinct CDR3 sequences, roughly an eighth recorded once. What was sequenced was whole blood. The receptor set was obtained from an adult who was a healthcare worker with PCR-confirmed SARS-CoV-2 infection or an uninfected control (not recorded which). The CDR3 runs from the conserved cysteine through the conserved F or W.

V	J	CDR3
TRBV13	TRBJ1-6	CASSLWRGSSYNSPLHF
TRBV20-1	TRBJ1-6	CSARAGNLLGLNSPLHF
TRBV12-3/TRBV12-4	TRBJ2-7	CASRSGVDREQYF
TRBV10-3	TRBJ2-5	CAISESDLSGETQYF
TRBV19	TRBJ2-3	CASSIAGTAFTDTQYF
TRBV6-1	TRBJ2-7	CASSVKGGDEQYF
TRBV19	TRBJ2-3	CASSALGPAHRYF
TRBV20-1	TRBJ1-3	CSARRPRTMPPYSGNTIYF
TRBV20-1	TRBJ2-2	CSAGTGYTGELFF
TRBV14	TRBJ2-2	CASSQDPSGGGELFF
TRBV20-1	TRBJ2-3	CSAYLAGGRADTQYF
TRBV11-2	TRBJ2-3	CASSLRGFGGTDTQYF
TRBV5-1	TRBJ2-3	CASSPRPGGTDTQYF
TRBV5-1	TRBJ2-1	CASSLGGFLLSNEQFF
TRBV27	TRBJ2-7	CASNTRGQAEYF
TRBV6-1	TRBJ1-2	CASSRDGFYGYTF
TRBV5-5	TRBJ2-7	CASSPSSAYEQYF
TRBV6-5	TRBJ2-3	CASSYRIRDTQYF
TRBV12-3/TRBV12-4	TRBJ1-6	CASSLAYKYNSPLHF
TRBV18	TRBJ1-1	CASSRQGNTEAFF
TRBV7-9	TRBJ2-6	CASSPDGHNVLTF
TRBV3-1	TRBJ1-1	CASSQLGNTEAFF
TRBV4-3	TRBJ2-7	CASSQDRAGTSLRPYEQYF
TRBV10-3	TRBJ1-4	CAISERDPSTNEKLFF
TRBV6-5	TRBJ2-3	CVSSYSPGLADTQYF
TRBV30	TRBJ1-2	CAWSLTGGYGYTF
TRBV6-1	TRBJ1-2	CAMLVQGLSGYTF
TRBV30	TRBJ1-5	CAWGTDQPQHF
TRBV13	TRBJ2-7	CASSHLSDGQGPSYEQYF